This T cell receptor beta chain was retrieved from a study of cytomegalovirus exposure and HLA in healthy donors. Turning to the study itself: Out of approximately 170 million T cells, an earlier analysis found 117 million unique TCR beta sequences in total. Study findings and constraints: The study labeled 164 TCR beta chains cytomegalovirus-associated.

This CDR3 has 16 amino acids. V was clipped by 5 bases and J by 1 base; unmatched bases: 9. Germline V gene sequence: CDR1 SNHLY, CDR2 FYNNEI. Regarding this clone: Its antigen remains unknown.

With 60 Vbeta and 13 Jbeta primers, the PCR was carried out. Sequencing used immunoSEQ multiplex PCR; TCRdb keeps in-frame clones, though not all of them. The sample lists about 120,000 clones, 65% to 80% occurring once. The sequenced material came from PBMCs. The chain carries TRBV2 and TRBJ1-1; 8 bases align to TRBD1. The TCR originated in a woman aged 40 to 50 in good health and CMV-seropositive. The DNA for the CDR3 is TGTGCCAGCAGTTTTTCAGGGGGCGAAAAGAACACTGAAGCTTTCTTT. Protein product: CASSFSGGEKNTEAFF.